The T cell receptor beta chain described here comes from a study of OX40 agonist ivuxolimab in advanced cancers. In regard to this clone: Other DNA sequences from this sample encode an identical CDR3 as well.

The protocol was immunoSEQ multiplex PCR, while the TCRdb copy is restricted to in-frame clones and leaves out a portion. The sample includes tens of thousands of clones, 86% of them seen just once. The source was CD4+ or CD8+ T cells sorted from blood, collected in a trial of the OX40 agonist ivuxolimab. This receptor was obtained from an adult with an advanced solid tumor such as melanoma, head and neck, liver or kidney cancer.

CDR3 sequence reads: CASSLGGGQETQYF. The CDR3 region has the DNA TGTGCCAGCAGCTTAGGCGGGGGACAAGAGACCCAGTACTTC. This chain joins TRBV7-8 and TRBJ2-5; TRBD2 matches 7 bases. The germline V gene has CDR1 SGHVS and CDR2 FQNEAQ. After removal of 1 base from V and 2 bases from J, the junction contained 1 base not matched to a gene. This CDR3 has 14 residues.